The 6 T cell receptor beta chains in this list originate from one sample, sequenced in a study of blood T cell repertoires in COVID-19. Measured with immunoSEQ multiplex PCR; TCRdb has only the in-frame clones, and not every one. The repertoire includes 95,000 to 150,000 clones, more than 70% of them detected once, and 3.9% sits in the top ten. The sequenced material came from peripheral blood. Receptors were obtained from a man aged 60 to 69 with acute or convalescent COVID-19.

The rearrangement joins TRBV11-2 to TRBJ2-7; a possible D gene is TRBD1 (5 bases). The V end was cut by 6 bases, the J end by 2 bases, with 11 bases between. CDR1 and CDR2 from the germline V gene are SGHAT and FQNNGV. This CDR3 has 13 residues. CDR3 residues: CASSLGHPYEQYF. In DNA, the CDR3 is TGTGCCAGCAGTCTAGGACATCCCTACGAGCAGTACTTC.

The chain's CDR3 is CASSALPGLAGDTQYF. CDR3 bases: TGTGCCAGCAGCGCACTTCCGGGACTAGCGGGAGATACGCAGTATTTT. This chain connects TRBV21-1 to TRBJ2-3; no check of the table's D call, TRBD2, against the DNA was made. TRBV21-1 is given as a pseudogene. The CDR3 is 16 amino acids.

CDR3 protein: CASSLWAGMNTEAFF. As DNA, the CDR3 is TGTGCCAGCAGTTTATGGGCAGGGATGAACACTGAAGCTTTCTTT. The chain has TRBV28 and TRBJ1-1, with TRBD1 as a possible D gene (5 bases). The CDR3 covers 15 residues. Germline V CDR1 and CDR2: MDHEN, SYDVKM. Trimming left V 0 bases short and J 0 bases short, with 8 bases between.

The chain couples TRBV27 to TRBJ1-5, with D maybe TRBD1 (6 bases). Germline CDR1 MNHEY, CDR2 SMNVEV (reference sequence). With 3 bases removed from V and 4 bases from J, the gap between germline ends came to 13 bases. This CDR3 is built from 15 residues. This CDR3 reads CASSLRTGWNQPQHF. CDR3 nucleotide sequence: TGTGCCAGCAGTTTGAGAACAGGGTGGAATCAGCCCCAGCATTTT.

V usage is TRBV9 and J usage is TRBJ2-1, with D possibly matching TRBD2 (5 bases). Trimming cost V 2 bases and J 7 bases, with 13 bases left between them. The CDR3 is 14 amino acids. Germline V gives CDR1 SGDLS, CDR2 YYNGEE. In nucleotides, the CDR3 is TGTGCCAGCAGCGTGGGGATCACGGGGAATGAGCAGTTCTTC. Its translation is CASSVGITGNEQFF.

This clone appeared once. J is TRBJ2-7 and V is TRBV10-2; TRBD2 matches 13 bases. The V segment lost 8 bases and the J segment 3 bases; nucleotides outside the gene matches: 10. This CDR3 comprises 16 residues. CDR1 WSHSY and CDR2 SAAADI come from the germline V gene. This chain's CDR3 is CASRGLAGAQGYEQYF. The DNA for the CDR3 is TGCGCCAGCCGCGGACTAGCGGGAGCTCAGGGCTACGAGCAGTACTTC.